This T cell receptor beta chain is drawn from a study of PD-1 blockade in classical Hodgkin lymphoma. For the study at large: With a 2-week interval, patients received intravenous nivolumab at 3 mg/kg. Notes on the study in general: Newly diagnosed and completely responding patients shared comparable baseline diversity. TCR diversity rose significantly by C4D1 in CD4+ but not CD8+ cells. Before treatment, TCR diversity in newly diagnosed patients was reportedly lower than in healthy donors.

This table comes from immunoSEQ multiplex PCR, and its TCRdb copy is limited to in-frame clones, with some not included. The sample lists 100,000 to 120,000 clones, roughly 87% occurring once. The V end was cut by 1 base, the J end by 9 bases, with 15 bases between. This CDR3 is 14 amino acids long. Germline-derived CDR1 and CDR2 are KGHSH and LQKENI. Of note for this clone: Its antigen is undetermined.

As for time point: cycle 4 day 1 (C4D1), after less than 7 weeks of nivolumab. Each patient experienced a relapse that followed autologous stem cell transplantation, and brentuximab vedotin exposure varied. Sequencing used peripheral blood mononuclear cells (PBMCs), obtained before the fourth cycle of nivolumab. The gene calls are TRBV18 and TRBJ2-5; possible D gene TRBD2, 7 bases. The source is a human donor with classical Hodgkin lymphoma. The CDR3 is CASSPRGGEGAQYF. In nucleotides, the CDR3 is TGTGCCAGCTCACCACGGGGGGGCGAAGGGGCCCAGTACTTC.